The clone carrying this T cell receptor (beta chain) was recorded many times. The data originate from a study of T cells in Graves' hyperthyroidism and ophthalmopathy. For the study at large: Staff took peripheral blood when the initial diagnosis was made, before any treatment began.

Enrolled ophthalmopathy patients presented with a Clinical Activity Score of at least 3, a NOSPECS grade of at least 4, and disease duration under 3 months. Germline lookup yields CDR1 MNHEY and CDR2 SVGAGI. The CDR3 length is 13 residues. Trimming pared 4 bases from V and 2 bases from J, leaving 6 bases between. What was amplified from RNA transcripts were TCR beta CDR3 regions. The TCR CDR3 first-round RT-PCR relied on the HTBI primer set. TCRdb processed the multiplex PCR reads anew with MiXCR; each CDR3 protein has one entry. The sample lists approximately 330,000 distinct CDR3 sequences, about 13% occurring once.

Source material: blood. V gene TRBV6-5 combines with J gene TRBJ2-1; unclear D gene. The sequence was collected from a woman aged 40 to 50 with Graves' ophthalmopathy. The CDR3 here is CASSFAAYNEQFF. The CDR3 DNA follows: TGTGCCAGCAGTTTCGCAGCCTACAATGAGCAGTTCTTC.